Described below is a single T cell receptor (beta chain) sequence and its context. One junction end does not reproduce the germline sequence, and a read error may be involved. A constant-region primer primed TCR beta cDNA synthesis from 400 to 550 ng of total RNA. Sequencing libraries for TCR beta derived from three nested multiplex PCR rounds that used slightly modified ARM-PCR. TRBV1-TRBV30 forward primers paired with a C-beta reverse primer drove the first two PCR rounds, about 9 cycles each. TCRdb independently ran MiXCR on the multiplex PCR reads; one entry per CDR3 protein. The repertoire holds 50,000 to 70,000 distinct CDR3 sequences, with 70% to 85% as singletons. Scientists recovered RNA and DNA together from around 18-30 mg of unsorted bulk tissue. This sample was taken from a study of tumor-infiltrating lymphocytes in primary liver carcinoma. About the study: Staged T1-T3 N0M0, the tumors had sizes that ranged from roughly 4.2 to 10 cm across.

CDR1 SGHDT and CDR2 YYEEEE come from the germline V gene. This CDR3 is 16 amino acids long. The receptor's source is a middle-aged man with primary liver carcinoma and hepatitis B virus infection. The V gene is TRBV5-6, the J gene TRBJ1-1; 8 bases fit TRBD1. The sequencing input was liver tumor tissue from sampling region 2. Sample subset: tumor region T2, inferior pole. The CDR3 coding sequence is TGTACCAGCAGCTTCCCGTGGTCAGGGGGCAAGACTGAAGCTTTCTTT. Its translation: CTSSFPWSGGKTEAFF.